This is a list of T cell receptor beta chains from one sample in a study of T cells in narcolepsy. The protocol was immunoSEQ multiplex PCR, while the TCRdb copy is restricted to in-frame clones and leaves out a portion. Among tens of thousands of clones listed, 60% to 85% were seen once. The specimen sequenced was memory (CD45RA-) CD4+ T cells from blood. The receptors come from a human donor in good health. The CDR3 runs from the conserved cysteine through the conserved F or W. Fields, in order: D gene, V gene, CDR3 length, J gene, clone size, CDR3 DNA, CDR3 protein. The D gene is left open where the match is weak. Part of the rows lack a size; the others show once, few, many or a class for expanded clones.

NA	TRBV30	12	TRBJ1-1	NA	TGTGCCTGGGGACACCCGAACACTGAAGCTTTCTTT	CAWGHPNTEAFF
NA	TRBV21-1	15	TRBJ1-3	few	TGTGCCAGCAGCAAGGGACGGACCTCTGGAAACACCATATATTTT	CASSKGRTSGNTIYF
NA	TRBV19	13	TRBJ1-1	NA	TGTGCCAGTACTAATCAGGGTTCTACTGAAGCTTTCTTT	CASTNQGSTEAFF
TRBD1	TRBV29-1	12	TRBJ1-1	NA	TGCAGCGGCCGGGACAGTCGCCGCGAAGCTTTCTTT	CSGRDSRREAFF
TRBD1	TRBV18	14	TRBJ1-5	once	TGTGCCAGCTCACCAGCAGGGGGGAATCAGCCCCAGCATTTT	CASSPAGGNQPQHF
NA	TRBV4-3	14	TRBJ2-5	NA	TGCGCCAGCAGCCAAGACCGGGCTGTCGAGACCCAGTACTTC	CASSQDRAVETQYF
TRBD2	TRBV14	15	TRBJ2-7	NA	TGTGCCAGCAGCCAGGGCGGACTAGCGGGGTGGGAGCAGTACTTC	CASSQGGLAGWEQYF
NA	TRBV5-1	14	TRBJ2-4	NA	TGCGCCAGCATCCGAATTCTAGCCAAAAACATTCAGTACTTC	CASIRILAKNIQYF
NA	TRBV5-1	15	TRBJ2-7	NA	TGCGCCAGCAGCCCCGGACAGCTCAGTACCTACGAGCAGTACTTC	CASSPGQLSTYEQYF
NA	TRBV4-2	17	TRBJ2-3	NA	TGTGCCAGCAGCCAAGACGGGGGCGGGAGCGGTACAGATACGCAGTATTTT	CASSQDGGGSGTDTQYF
NA	TRBV5-5	15	TRBJ1-4	NA	TGTGCCAGCAGCTTGGTGACCTCGGGAACGGAAAAACTGTTTTTT	CASSLVTSGTEKLFF
NA	TRBV4-3	13	TRBJ1-4	few	TGCGCCAGCAGCCAAGACTTCATTGAAAAACTGTTTTTT	CASSQDFIEKLFF
NA	TRBV2	12	TRBJ2-7	few	TGTGCCAGCAGGGAGACCCATAACGAGCAGTACTTC	CASRETHNEQYF
NA	TRBV9	11	TRBJ1-2	NA	TGTGCCAGCAGCGCTAACGACAGATACACCTTC	CASSANDRYTF
NA	TRBV23-1	16	TRBJ2-7	NA	TGCCCCAGCCAGAGCCGGCGGGCCGCGAGCTCCTACGAGCAGTACTTC	CPSQSRRAASSYEQYF
TRBD2	TRBV2	14	TRBJ2-7	few	TGTGCCAGCAGGGAACTAGCGGGAGTCACCGAGCAGTACTTC	CASRELAGVTEQYF
TRBD1	TRBV6-5	15	TRBJ2-3	few	TGTGCCAGCATCGACAGGGGATCGGGCACAGATACGCAGTATTTT	CASIDRGSGTDTQYF
TRBD1	TRBV7-2	18	TRBJ1-3	NA	TGTGCCAGCAGTAATGGGCGGGACAGTTACTATCACCTAGACACCATATATTTT	CASSNGRDSYYHLDTIYF
NA	TRBV18	12	TRBJ2-3	NA	TGTGCCAGCTCCTCTGACGGGGATACGCAGTATTTT	CASSSDGDTQYF
TRBD2	TRBV4-1	14	TRBJ2-7	NA	TGCGCCAGCAGCCAAGGAACTAGCGGCTACGAGCAGTACTTC	CASSQGTSGYEQYF
NA	TRBV23-1	18	TRBJ2-7	NA	TGCGCCAGCAGTCAATCGGGGGCAAAGGACAAAACCGAAGAGGAGCAGTACTTC	CASSQSGAKDKTEEEQYF
TRBD1	TRBV2	14	TRBJ2-5	NA	TGTGCCAGCAGTATTGACAGGGCCCAAGAGACCCAGTACTTC	CASSIDRAQETQYF
NA	TRBV5-8	13	TRBJ2-5	NA	TGTGCCAGCAGCTTGAAGGGGAGAGAGACCCAGTACTTC	CASSLKGRETQYF
TRBD2	TRBV18	14	TRBJ2-7	NA	TGTGCCAGCTCGCAACTAGCGACCTCCTACGAGCAGTACTTC	CASSQLATSYEQYF
NA	TRBV10-3	16	TRBJ2-7	NA	TGTGCCAGCAGTTCGCATACCCCGCCACGACTATACGAGCAGTACTTC	CASSSHTPPRLYEQYF
NA	TRBV6-5	14	TRBJ2-7	once	TGTGCCAGCAGTGGAAAGCGGAACTCCTACGAGCAGTACTTC	CASSGKRNSYEQYF
TRBD1	TRBV7-2	17	TRBJ1-4	NA	TGTGCCAGCAGCTTAGCGGGGCAGGGGGCGCCTAATGAAAAACTGTTTTTT	CASSLAGQGAPNEKLFF
NA	TRBV5-1	13	TRBJ1-1	NA	TGCGCCAGCAGCCCCGATATGAACACTGAAGCTTTCTTT	CASSPDMNTEAFF
NA	TRBV9	14	TRBJ2-1	NA	TGTGCCAGCAGCGTGACTCCCGCCGACAATGAGCAGTTCTTC	CASSVTPADNEQFF
TRBD1	TRBV4-3	15	TRBJ1-5	NA	TGCGCCAGCAGCCGGGACAGGGACAGCAATCAGCCCCAGCATTTT	CASSRDRDSNQPQHF
NA	TRBV6-5	14	TRBJ2-4	NA	TGTGCCAGCAGGCCCGAGGAACTAGCTCCCATTCAGTACTTC	CASRPEELAPIQYF
TRBD2	TRBV6-1	15	TRBJ2-7	medium-sized	TGTGCCAGCAGAAACCACTTAGGGCTAGCGGACGAGCAGTACTTC	CASRNHLGLADEQYF
NA	TRBV15	11	TRBJ1-2	NA	TGTGCCCCCGGGCGCTTTCCTGGCTACACCTTC	CAPGRFPGYTF
NA	TRBV2	16	TRBJ1-6	NA	TGTGCCAGCAGTGAACTAGAAGGGAGCAATGGTTCACCCCTCCACTTT	CASSELEGSNGSPLHF
NA	TRBV6-5	13	TRBJ1-2	once	TGTGCCAGCAGTTACCCAGGGACAAGTGGCTACACCTTC	CASSYPGTSGYTF
NA	TRBV29-1	14	TRBJ2-5	NA	TGCAGCGTGCCGACAGGCGGTTTCCAAGAGACCCAGTACTTC	CSVPTGGFQETQYF
TRBD2	TRBV6-6	13	TRBJ2-5	NA	TGTGCCAGCAGTCCTCCGGGGGGAGAGACCCAGTACTTC	CASSPPGGETQYF
NA	TRBV18	14	TRBJ1-5	NA	TGTGCCAGCTCAGCCGGAGTGGGCAATCAGCCCCAGCATTTT	CASSAGVGNQPQHF